The source of this T cell receptor (beta chain) is a study of shared clonotypes between healthy human individuals. Replicate PCRs were loaded with roughly 300 ng DNA from unsorted PBMC, around 28,000 T cell genomes. The method was immunoSEQ multiplex PCR; TCRdb's version includes in-frame clones alone and lacks a portion of them. The data hold hundreds of thousands of clones, with 60% to 80% observed a single time. With 0 bases clipped from V and 13 bases from J, the junction kept 13 bases outside the gene matches. This CDR3 comprises 16 residues. Germline CDR1 and CDR2: LGHNA and YSLEER. Roughly 99 million PBMCs were counted before genomic DNA extraction.

The sample comprised PBMCs. The V and J genes are TRBV4-3 and TRBJ2-1; 9 bases are a match to TRBD2. This clonotype was sampled from a woman aged 40 to 55 in good health. Some clones in this sample may be carry-over from other donors' samples. The CDR3, as DNA: TGCGCCAGCAGCCAAGATAACTGGGGAGCGGGAGGAACTCAGTTCTTC. Translation gives CASSQDNWGAGGTQFF.